The clone carrying this T cell receptor beta chain was counted only a few times. TCRdb ran MiXCR on the RT-PCR reads and lists one entry per CDR3 protein. Here the sample spans about 680,000 distinct CDR3 sequences, over 12% being singletons. V lost 4 bases and J 0 bases, leaving 12 bases between the germline ends. In germline, CDR1 is LGHDT, CDR2 YNNKEL (reference sequence). The CDR3 covers 15 residues. This TCR derives from a female donor in good health, serving as a healthy control. Sequenced input: memory CD4+ T cells from blood. The V gene is TRBV3-1, the J gene TRBJ1-1, with D perhaps TRBD1 (5 bases). As DNA, the CDR3 is TGTGCCAGCAGCCTAGAAAGACAGATGAACACTGAAGCTTTCTTT. Its protein product is CASSLERQMNTEAFF.